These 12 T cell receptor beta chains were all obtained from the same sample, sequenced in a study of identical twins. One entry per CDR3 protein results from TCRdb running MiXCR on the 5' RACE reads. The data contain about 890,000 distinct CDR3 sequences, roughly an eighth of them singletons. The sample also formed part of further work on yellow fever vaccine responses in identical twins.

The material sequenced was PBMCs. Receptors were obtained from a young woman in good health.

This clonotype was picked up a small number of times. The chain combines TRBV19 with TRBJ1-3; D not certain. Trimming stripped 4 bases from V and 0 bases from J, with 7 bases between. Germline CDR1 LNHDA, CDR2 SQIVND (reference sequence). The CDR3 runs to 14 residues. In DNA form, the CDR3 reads TGTGCCAGTAGTACAGGATACTCTGGAAACACCATATATTTT. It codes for CASSTGYSGNTIYF.

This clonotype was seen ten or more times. The CDR3 coding sequence is TGTGCCAGCAGCCTCGCCGAGGACATCGACTATGGCTACACCTTC. This gives the protein CASSLAEDIDYGYTF. The rearrangement links TRBV4-2 to TRBJ1-2; weak D call: TRBD1 (5 bases). Germline CDR1 and CDR2: LGHNA and YNFKEQ. The V and J ends lost 4 bases and 3 bases respectively, with 15 bases between them. This CDR3 contains 15 residues.

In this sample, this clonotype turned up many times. The CDR3 reads CASRPAGYNEQFF. In DNA form, the CDR3 reads TGCGCCAGCAGACCAGCGGGGTACAATGAGCAGTTCTTC. V and J are TRBV4-1 and TRBJ2-1; 7 bases align to TRBD2. CDR3 length: 13 residues. Germline loops: CDR1 MGHRA, CDR2 YSYEKL. The V and J ends lost 6 bases and 4 bases, in that order; junction bases with no gene match: 3.

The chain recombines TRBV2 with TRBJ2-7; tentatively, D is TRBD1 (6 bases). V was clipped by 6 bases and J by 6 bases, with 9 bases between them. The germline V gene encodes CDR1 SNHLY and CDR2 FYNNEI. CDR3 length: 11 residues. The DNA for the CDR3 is TGTGCCAGCAGACAGGGTATCGAGCAGTACGTC. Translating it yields CASRQGIEQYV.

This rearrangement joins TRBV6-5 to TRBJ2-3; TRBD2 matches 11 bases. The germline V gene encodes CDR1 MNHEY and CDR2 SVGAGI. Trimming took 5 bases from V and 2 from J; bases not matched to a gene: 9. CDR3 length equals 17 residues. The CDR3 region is CASSTRTSGPPTDTQYF. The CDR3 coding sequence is TGTGCCAGCAGTACTCGGACTAGCGGGCCGCCCACAGATACGCAGTATTTT.

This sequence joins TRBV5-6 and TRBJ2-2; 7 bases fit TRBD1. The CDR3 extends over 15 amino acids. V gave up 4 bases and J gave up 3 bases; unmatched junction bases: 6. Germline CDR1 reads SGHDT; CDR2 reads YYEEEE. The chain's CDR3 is CASSRLTGYTGELFF. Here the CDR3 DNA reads TGTGCCAGCAGCCGCCTGACAGGGTACACCGGGGAGCTGTTTTTT. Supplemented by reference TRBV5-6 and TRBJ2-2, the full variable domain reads DAGVTQSPTHLIKTRGQQVTLRCSPKSGHDTVSWYQQALGQGPQFIFQYYEEEERQRGNFPDRFSGHQFPNYSSELNVNALLLGDSALYLCASSRLTGYTGELFFGEGSRLTVL.

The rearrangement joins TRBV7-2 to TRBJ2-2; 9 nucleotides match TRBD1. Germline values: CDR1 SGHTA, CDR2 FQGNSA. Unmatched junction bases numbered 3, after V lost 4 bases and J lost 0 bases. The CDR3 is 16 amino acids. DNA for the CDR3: TGTGCCAGCAGCTCCCACAGGGGGCCGAACACCGGGGAGCTGTTTTTT. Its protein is CASSSHRGPNTGELFF.

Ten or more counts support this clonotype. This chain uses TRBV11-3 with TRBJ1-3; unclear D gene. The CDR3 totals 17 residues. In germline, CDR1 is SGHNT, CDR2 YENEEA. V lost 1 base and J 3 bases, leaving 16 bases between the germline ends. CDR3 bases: TGTGCCAGCAGCTTAGGGGCTCAGACCTCTCGTGGAAACACCATATATTTT. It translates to CASSLGAQTSRGNTIYF.

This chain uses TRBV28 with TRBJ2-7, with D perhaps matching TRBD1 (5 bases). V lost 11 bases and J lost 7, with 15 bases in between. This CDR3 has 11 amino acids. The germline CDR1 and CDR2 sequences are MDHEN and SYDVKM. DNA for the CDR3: TGTGCCTGGGGCCCCCCCTGGGAGCAGTACTTC. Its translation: CAWGPPWEQYF.

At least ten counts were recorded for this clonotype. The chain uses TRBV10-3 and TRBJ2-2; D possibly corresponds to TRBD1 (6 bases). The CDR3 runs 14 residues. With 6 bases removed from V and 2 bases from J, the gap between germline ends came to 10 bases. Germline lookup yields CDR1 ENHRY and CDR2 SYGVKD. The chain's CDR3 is CAIRDSTNTGELFF. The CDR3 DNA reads TGTGCCATCAGGGACAGCACTAACACCGGGGAGCTGTTTTTT.

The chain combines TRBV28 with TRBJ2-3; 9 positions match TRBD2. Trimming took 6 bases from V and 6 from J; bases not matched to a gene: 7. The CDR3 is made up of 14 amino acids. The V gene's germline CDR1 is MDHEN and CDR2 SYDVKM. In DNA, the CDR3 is TGTGCCAGCAGGCTAGGGACTAGCTGGGATACGCAGTATTTT. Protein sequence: CASRLGTSWDTQYF.

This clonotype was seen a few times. The CDR3 DNA is TGCGCCAGCAGGGAGGGGGACAGGGTGAACGGGGAGCTGTTTTTT. Residues: CASREGDRVNGELFF. The chain combines TRBV4-1 with TRBJ2-2, with TRBD1 matching over 9 bases. J lost 7 bases, V lost 6 bases, and 9 bases had no gene match. CDR3 length: 15 residues. Germline CDR1 is MGHRA and CDR2 is YSYEKL.